Listed below are T cell receptor beta chains from one sample, sequenced in a study of control samples from healthy donors and cancer patients. The data were produced by immunoSEQ multiplex PCR, yet TCRdb's version contains in-frame clones alone and is incomplete. The sample has around 74,000 clones, roughly 92% seen once. Sequencing used blood. Receptor source: a woman aged 55-69 years in good health. Both conserved end residues are part of each CDR3. Fields, in order: D gene, clone size, J gene, V gene, CDR3 DNA, CDR3 protein. D genes are given only for firm matches. Clone size is not always given. Where it is, it says once, few, many or a class for expanded clones.

D: TRBD1; size: NA; J: TRBJ1-2; V: TRBV28; DNA: TGTGCCAGCAGTTTGTCCCAGGGGGGTGGCTACACCTTC; CDR3: CASSLSQGGGYTF
D: NA; size: NA; J: TRBJ2-7; V: TRBV6-5; DNA: TGTGCCAGCAGGACGGGAGTGAGTCGCAACGAGCAGTACTTC; CDR3: CASRTGVSRNEQYF
D: TRBD2; size: once; J: TRBJ2-7; V: TRBV5-1; DNA: TGCGCCAGCAGCCATAGCGGGAACCCCTCCTACGAGCAGTACTTC; CDR3: CASSHSGNPSYEQYF
D: NA; size: few; J: TRBJ1-2; V: TRBV18; DNA: TGTGCCACCCCTCCTGTGGGCACCCAGAGGGGTGGCTACACCTTC; CDR3: CATPPVGTQRGGYTF
D: NA; size: NA; J: TRBJ1-3; V: TRBV28; DNA: TGTGCCAGCAGTTCCCAACAGTTTTCTGGAAACACCATATATTTT; CDR3: CASSSQQFSGNTIYF
D: NA; size: NA; J: TRBJ1-3; V: TRBV7-2; DNA: TGTGCCAGCAGCATTATACCCGGGGGCCCATTGAGGACCATATATTTT; CDR3: CASSIIPGGPLRTIYF
D: NA; size: NA; J: TRBJ1-5; V: TRBV25-1; DNA: TGTGCCAGCAGTGGTCAGGGTCGCAATCAGCCCCAGCATTTT; CDR3: CASSGQGRNQPQHF
D: NA; size: NA; J: TRBJ2-7; V: TRBV18; DNA: TGTGCCAGCTCACCACCGATTATCGGAGGCTACGAGCAGTACTTC; CDR3: CASSPPIIGGYEQYF
D: NA; size: NA; J: TRBJ2-3; V: TRBV7-9; DNA: TGTGCCAGCGGACGCCCTAGCACAGATACGCAGTATTTT; CDR3: CASGRPSTDTQYF
D: TRBD1; size: NA; J: TRBJ2-7; V: TRBV6-5; DNA: TGTGCCAGCAGTTACTCCCGGGACAGGTCCTACGAGCAGTACTTC; CDR3: CASSYSRDRSYEQYF
D: NA; size: NA; J: TRBJ1-4; V: TRBV5-1; DNA: TGCGCCAGCAGCCCCTTCCGAACAACTAATGAAAAACTGTTTTTT; CDR3: CASSPFRTTNEKLFF
D: TRBD1; size: NA; J: TRBJ1-3; V: TRBV7-2; DNA: TGTGCCAGCACCCAGGGGGTATCCGGAAACACCATATATTTT; CDR3: CASTQGVSGNTIYF
D: TRBD1; size: NA; J: TRBJ1-3; V: TRBV19; DNA: TGTGCCACCAACCGGGCAGGGGGCGCGGCTGGAAACACCATATATTTT; CDR3: CATNRAGGAAGNTIYF
D: NA; size: NA; J: TRBJ1-3; V: TRBV2; DNA: TGTGCCAGCAGTGTAAGGCTGTCGGACACCATATATTTT; CDR3: CASSVRLSDTIYF
D: NA; size: NA; J: TRBJ1-2; V: TRBV28; DNA: TGTGCCAGCGCTCTCCCGTATAGCACAGTATCTGGCTACACCTTC; CDR3: CASALPYSTVSGYTF
D: NA; size: NA; J: TRBJ2-2; V: TRBV5-1; DNA: TGCGCCAGCAGCTCGGACGGGACCGGGGAGCTGTTTTTT; CDR3: CASSSDGTGELFF
D: NA; size: NA; J: TRBJ2-7; V: TRBV28; DNA: TGTGCCAGCAGTTTTGGACCCTCCTACGAGCAGTACTTC; CDR3: CASSFGPSYEQYF
D: TRBD1; size: NA; J: TRBJ2-3; V: TRBV10-3; DNA: TGTGCCATCGATAGGGACAGCCAACGCACAGATACGCAGTATTTT; CDR3: CAIDRDSQRTDTQYF
D: NA; size: NA; J: TRBJ2-5; V: TRBV11-2; DNA: TGTGCCAGCAGAGGTCCCCCCCGCGAGACCCAGTACTTC; CDR3: CASRGPPRETQYF
D: NA; size: NA; J: TRBJ1-1; V: TRBV9; DNA: TGTGCCAGCAGCTTACGACAGAACACTGAAGCTTTCTTT; CDR3: CASSLRQNTEAFF
D: NA; size: NA; J: TRBJ2-7; V: TRBV10-2; DNA: TGCGCCAGCTGCCGTCAAGGGCCCTACGAGCAGTACTTC; CDR3: CASCRQGPYEQYF
D: NA; size: NA; J: TRBJ1-2; V: TRBV28; DNA: TGTGCCAGCATAAAGTCCGAAGGGGGCTACACCTTC; CDR3: CASIKSEGGYTF
D: NA; size: NA; J: TRBJ1-1; V: TRBV10-2; DNA: TGCGCCAGCAGTGACATAAGAAGGGCCGGGGCTTGGTGTTTT; CDR3: CASSDIRRAGAWCF
D: TRBD2; size: NA; J: TRBJ2-3; V: TRBV4-2; DNA: TGTGCCAGCAGCCAGGCTCCTAGCGGGAGGGCCACGACAGATACGCAGTATTTT; CDR3: CASSQAPSGRATTDTQYF
D: TRBD1; size: NA; J: TRBJ2-2; V: TRBV11-2; DNA: TGTGCCAGCAGCAAGCGACAGGGGCGCTGGAACACCGGGGAGCTGTTTTTT; CDR3: CASSKRQGRWNTGELFF
D: NA; size: NA; J: TRBJ1-2; V: TRBV28; DNA: TGTGCCAGCAGTTTGACTCAGGAGTTAGGCTACACCTTC; CDR3: CASSLTQELGYTF
D: NA; size: NA; J: TRBJ2-7; V: TRBV7-2; DNA: TGTGCCAGCAGCTTAGATAACGGCGGGGCCGCAAAGCAGTACTTC; CDR3: CASSLDNGGAAKQYF
D: NA; size: NA; J: TRBJ1-1; V: TRBV5-1; DNA: TGCGCCAGCAGCTTTTTCGGAGGAACGAACACTGAAGCTTTCTTT; CDR3: CASSFFGGTNTEAFF
D: TRBD1; size: NA; J: TRBJ1-2; V: TRBV6-5; DNA: TGTGCCAGCAGTCCTCAACAGGGGCCACGCGGCTACACCTTC; CDR3: CASSPQQGPRGYTF
D: NA; size: NA; J: TRBJ2-7; V: TRBV7-2; DNA: TGTGCCAGCAGGATGAGCTACGAGCAGTACTTC; CDR3: CASRMSYEQYF
D: NA; size: NA; J: TRBJ2-3; V: TRBV7-9; DNA: TGTGCCAGCAGCCCCGGCCAGGGCACGTATTTT; CDR3: CASSPGQGTYF
D: NA; size: NA; J: TRBJ2-2; V: TRBV28; DNA: TGTGCCAGCAGTGATAGCTGGACCGGGGAGCTGTTTTTT; CDR3: CASSDSWTGELFF
D: NA; size: NA; J: TRBJ2-1; V: TRBV2; DNA: TGTGCCAGCAGTCTTAACCGGGAGAATGAGCAGTTCTTC; CDR3: CASSLNRENEQFF
D: NA; size: NA; J: TRBJ2-2; V: TRBV28; DNA: TGTGCCAGCAGTTTAGTGGGGCGCGGGGAGCTGTTTTTT; CDR3: CASSLVGRGELFF
D: NA; size: NA; J: TRBJ1-1; V: TRBV12-3/TRBV12-4; DNA: TGTGCCAGCACCCGCACTGAAGCTTTCTTT; CDR3: CASTRTEAFF
D: NA; size: NA; J: TRBJ2-7; V: TRBV14; DNA: TGTGCCAGCAGCCTCAACCCAGGGCCGTGGTTCGAGCAGTACTTC; CDR3: CASSLNPGPWFEQYF
D: TRBD2; size: once; J: TRBJ2-1; V: TRBV2; DNA: TGTGCCAGCAGTGGGGGCCATCTAGCGGCAATACCTAATGAGCAGTTCTTC; CDR3: CASSGGHLAAIPNEQFF
D: NA; size: NA; J: TRBJ2-7; V: TRBV27; DNA: TGTGCCAGCAGTTTTTTGTGCAAAACCCTCTACGAGCAGTACTTC; CDR3: CASSFLCKTLYEQYF
D: NA; size: NA; J: TRBJ2-7; V: TRBV28; DNA: TGTGCCAGCAGTTTACAAGGGACAAATGGGCGAGAGCAGTACTTC; CDR3: CASSLQGTNGREQYF
D: NA; size: NA; J: TRBJ2-7; V: TRBV19; DNA: TGTGCCAGTACCTCAGGGGACACCTCCTACGAGCAGTACTTC; CDR3: CASTSGDTSYEQYF
D: NA; size: NA; J: TRBJ1-4; V: TRBV12-3/TRBV12-4; DNA: TGTGCCAGCGGCGTACACGGGGAAAAACTGTTTTTT; CDR3: CASGVHGEKLFF
D: TRBD1; size: once; J: TRBJ2-5; V: TRBV14; DNA: TGTGCCAGCAGCCAAGTATCACAGGGGAAAGAGACCCAGTACTTC; CDR3: CASSQVSQGKETQYF
D: TRBD1; size: NA; J: TRBJ1-1; V: TRBV6-5; DNA: TGTGCCAGCAGTACCACAGGGGGAAGGACTGAAGCTTTCTTT; CDR3: CASSTTGGRTEAFF
D: TRBD1; size: NA; J: TRBJ1-4; V: TRBV18; DNA: TGTGCCAGCTCAACTTCGCTTCCGGGACAGAGTGGTCAAACAACTAATGAAAAACTGTTTTTT; CDR3: CASSTSLPGQSGQTTNEKLFF
D: TRBD1; size: NA; J: TRBJ2-7; V: TRBV4-1; DNA: TGCGCCAGCAGCCAAGGGGGACAGGGGGCGATCTCCTACGAGCAGTACTTC; CDR3: CASSQGGQGAISYEQYF
D: TRBD2; size: NA; J: TRBJ2-1; V: TRBV9; DNA: TGTGCCAGCAGCGTAGCTACGCCTAGCGGGAGGGCGGCTGCTGGTGGTGAGCAGTTCTTC; CDR3: CASSVATPSGRAAAGGEQFF
D: NA; size: once; J: TRBJ1-5; V: TRBV6-5; DNA: TGTGCCAGCACCGCCCCGGGGCAGCCCCAGCATTTT; CDR3: CASTAPGQPQHF
D: NA; size: NA; J: TRBJ2-7; V: TRBV3-1/TRBV3-2; DNA: TGTGCCAGCAGCCAACAGGGCAGCTCCTACGAGCAGTACTTC; CDR3: CASSQQGSSYEQYF
D: NA; size: NA; J: TRBJ1-6; V: TRBV4-1; DNA: TGCGCCAGCAGCCAACACAGGGTGGGTAGTAATTCACCCCTCCACTTT; CDR3: CASSQHRVGSNSPLHF
D: NA; size: NA; J: TRBJ1-1; V: TRBV6-2/TRBV6-3; DNA: TGTGCCAGCAGTTACGCGGTTAAAGCTTTCTTT; CDR3: CASSYAVKAFF
D: NA; size: NA; J: TRBJ2-5; V: TRBV18; DNA: TGTGCCAGCTCACCCAGGGAAGAGAGAAAGACCCAGTACTTC; CDR3: CASSPREERKTQYF
D: NA; size: NA; J: TRBJ1-6; V: TRBV2; DNA: TGTGCCAGCAGTGACGACAGAGTTCCTCTTTTTTCACCCCTCCACTTT; CDR3: CASSDDRVPLFSPLHF
D: NA; size: NA; J: TRBJ1-3; V: TRBV6-5; DNA: TGTGCCAGCAGTTACTCGAAGGCCGGAAACACCATATATTTT; CDR3: CASSYSKAGNTIYF
D: NA; size: NA; J: TRBJ1-1; V: TRBV5-1; DNA: TGCGCCAGCAGCTTTTTCTCCGGTAACACTGAAGCTTTCTTT; CDR3: CASSFFSGNTEAFF
D: NA; size: NA; J: TRBJ1-1; V: TRBV6-1; DNA: TGTGCCAGCAGTGAAGAGGGACGGGGGCCCACTGAAGCTTTCTTT; CDR3: CASSEEGRGPTEAFF
D: NA; size: NA; J: TRBJ2-2; V: TRBV6-4; DNA: TGTGCCAGCAGTGAAGTAGGGGCCGGGGAGCTGTTTTTT; CDR3: CASSEVGAGELFF
D: NA; size: NA; J: TRBJ1-1; V: TRBV11-2; DNA: TGTGCCAGCAGCTTGTGGGGGGGAGAGGTAGCTTTCTTT; CDR3: CASSLWGGEVAFF
D: TRBD2; size: NA; J: TRBJ2-1; V: TRBV29-1; DNA: TGCAGCGTTCGCACGGCGGGAGGGTACAATGAGCAGTTCTTC; CDR3: CSVRTAGGYNEQFF